This T cell receptor (beta chain) appears in the sequencing data of a study of OX40 agonist ivuxolimab in advanced cancers. The study, taken as a whole, reports: It was not determined which antigens were specifically recognized by the peripheral T cells that had undergone clonal expansion. The 0.1-3.0 mg/kg partial responders had among the lowest clonal expansion. Among some nonresponders, normalized T-cell clonal expansion was also low.

This clone is a singleton in its sample. Its target is not known. CDR3 length: 12 residues. Germline values: CDR1 SGHNT, CDR2 YYREEE (reference sequence). Trimming took off 7 bases at V and 3 bases at J, with 10 bases between the two ends. Clones were sequenced by immunoSEQ multiplex PCR, and TCRdb holds only the in-frame ones, with some missing. The sample lists about 35,000 clones, approximately 79% occurring once. This chain joins TRBV5-4 and TRBJ1-1; weak D call: TRBD1 (5 bases). The specimen comprised CD4+ or CD8+ T cells sorted from blood, sampled in a trial of the OX40 agonist ivuxolimab. The TCR originated in an adult with an advanced solid tumor such as melanoma, head and neck, liver or kidney cancer. As DNA, the CDR3 is TGTGCCAGCGGTGGCAGGGACACTGAAGCTTTCTTT. It specifies CASGGRDTEAFF.